The 3 T cell receptor beta chains below were found in one sample sequenced in a study of blood T cell repertoires in COVID-19. Profiled with immunoSEQ multiplex PCR; TCRdb holds only in-frame clones, not every one. The table includes 100,000 to 150,000 clones, more than 75% detected once. Sequences were obtained from peripheral blood. The receptors were gathered from a human donor in a cohort sampled during active COVID-19.

The chain has TRBV6-5 and TRBJ2-7, with 9 positions matching TRBD2. Germline CDR1 and CDR2: MNHEY and SVGAGI. V lost 5 bases to trimming and J lost 2 bases; unmatched junction nucleotides: 4. The CDR3 spans 14 residues. The CDR3: CASSRTSAAYEQYF. The CDR3, as DNA: TGTGCCAGCAGTCGGACTAGCGCCGCCTACGAGCAGTACTTC.

V is TRBV7-2 and J is TRBJ1-5, with 7 positions matching TRBD1. The CDR3 runs to 17 residues. The V and J ends lost 1 base and 2 bases, in that order; junction bases with no gene match: 8. Germline values: CDR1 SGHTA, CDR2 FQGNSA. The CDR3 here is CASSLGQGFGGNQPQHF. The CDR3 DNA is TGTGCCAGCAGCTTAGGACAGGGCTTCGGGGGCAATCAGCCCCAGCATTTT.

The chain couples TRBV18 to TRBJ2-2, with 8 bases matching TRBD1. Looked up from germline, CDR1 is KGHSH and CDR2 is LQKENI. This CDR3 is built from 16 residues. Losses at the gene ends were 2 bases for V and 7 bases for J; bases not matched to a gene: 9. The CDR3 region has the DNA TGTGCCAGCTCACCAAGACAGGGGTCCCTTGGCGGGGAGCTGTTTTTT. Amino acid sequence: CASSPRQGSLGGELFF.